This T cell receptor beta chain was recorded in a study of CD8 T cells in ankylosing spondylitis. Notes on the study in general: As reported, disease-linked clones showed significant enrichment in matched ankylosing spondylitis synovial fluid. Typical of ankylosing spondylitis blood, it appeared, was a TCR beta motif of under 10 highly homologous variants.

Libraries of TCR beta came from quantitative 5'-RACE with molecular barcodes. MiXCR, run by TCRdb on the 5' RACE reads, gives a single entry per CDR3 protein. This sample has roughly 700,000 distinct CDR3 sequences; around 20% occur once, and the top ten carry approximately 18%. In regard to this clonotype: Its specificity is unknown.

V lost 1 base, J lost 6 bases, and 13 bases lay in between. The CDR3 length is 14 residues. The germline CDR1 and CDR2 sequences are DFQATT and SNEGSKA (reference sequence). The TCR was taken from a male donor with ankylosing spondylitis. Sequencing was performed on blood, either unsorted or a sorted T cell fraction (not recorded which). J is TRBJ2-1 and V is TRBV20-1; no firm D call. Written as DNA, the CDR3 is TGCAGTGCTAGAGTCCCTAGTGGCCCCAATGAGCAGTTCTTC. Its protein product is CSARVPSGPNEQFF.